This T cell receptor (beta chain) was captured by sequencing in a study of T-cell reconstitution after alpha-beta-depleted transplantation in children. CDR1 is SGHRS and CDR2 is YFSETQ in the germline V gene. There are 15 residues in the CDR3. The trim removed 0 bases at V and 2 bases at J, leaving 4 bases unmatched. A few counts support this clonotype. Researchers prepared the TCRbeta library using unique molecular identifiers, the study reports. MiXCR, applied by TCRdb to the PCR reads, yields one record per CDR3 protein. This table holds about a million distinct CDR3 sequences, under 30% found once.

The source was PBMCs, mostly from graft donor cells, collected 360 days after TCRalphabeta/CD19-depleted stem cell transplant. The chain recombines TRBV5-1 with TRBJ2-5, with TRBD2 identical over 7 bases. This TCR was sampled from a boy in the first two years of life who had a stem cell transplant for SCID, so the T cells may come from the graft donor. CDR3 nucleotides: TGCGCCAGCAGCTTGGAGCGGGGCATACAAGAGACCCAGTACTTC. The encoded protein is CASSLERGIQETQYF.